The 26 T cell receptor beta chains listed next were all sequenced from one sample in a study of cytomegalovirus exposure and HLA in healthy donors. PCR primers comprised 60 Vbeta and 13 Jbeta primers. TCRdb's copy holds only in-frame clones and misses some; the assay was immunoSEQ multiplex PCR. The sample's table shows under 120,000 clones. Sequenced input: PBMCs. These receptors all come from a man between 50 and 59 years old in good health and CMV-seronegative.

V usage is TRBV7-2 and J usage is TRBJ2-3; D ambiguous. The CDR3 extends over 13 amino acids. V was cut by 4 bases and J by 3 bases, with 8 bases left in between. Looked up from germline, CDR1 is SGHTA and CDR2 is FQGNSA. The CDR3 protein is CASSYGYTDTQYF. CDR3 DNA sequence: TGTGCCAGCAGCTACGGGTATACAGATACGCAGTATTTT.

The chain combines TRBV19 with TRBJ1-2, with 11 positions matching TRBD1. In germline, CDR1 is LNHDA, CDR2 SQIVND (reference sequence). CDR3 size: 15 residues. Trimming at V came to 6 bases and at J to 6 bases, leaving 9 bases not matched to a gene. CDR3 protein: CASRDSGQGVHGYTF. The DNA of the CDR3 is TGTGCCAGTAGGGACTCGGGACAGGGGGTTCATGGCTACACCTTC.

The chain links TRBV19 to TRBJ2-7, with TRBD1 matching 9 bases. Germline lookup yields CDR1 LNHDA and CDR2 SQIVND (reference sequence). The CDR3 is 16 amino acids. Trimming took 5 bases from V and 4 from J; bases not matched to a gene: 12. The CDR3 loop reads CASSPRAGQGIYEQYF. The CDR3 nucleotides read TGTGCCAGTAGTCCCCGGGCGGGACAGGGAATTTACGAGCAGTACTTC.

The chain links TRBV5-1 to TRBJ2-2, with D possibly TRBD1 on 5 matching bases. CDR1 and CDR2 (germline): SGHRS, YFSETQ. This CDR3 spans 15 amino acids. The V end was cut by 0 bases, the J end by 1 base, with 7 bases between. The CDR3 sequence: CASSLGQMNTGELFF. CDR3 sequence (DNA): TGCGCCAGCAGCTTGGGACAGATGAACACCGGGGAGCTGTTTTTT.

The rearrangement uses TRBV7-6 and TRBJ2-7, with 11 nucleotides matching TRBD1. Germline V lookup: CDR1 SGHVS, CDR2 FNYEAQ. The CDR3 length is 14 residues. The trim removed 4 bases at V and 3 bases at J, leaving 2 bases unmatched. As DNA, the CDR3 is TGTGCCAGCAGCTCCGGGACAGGGGGCTACGAGCAGTACTTC. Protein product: CASSSGTGGYEQYF.

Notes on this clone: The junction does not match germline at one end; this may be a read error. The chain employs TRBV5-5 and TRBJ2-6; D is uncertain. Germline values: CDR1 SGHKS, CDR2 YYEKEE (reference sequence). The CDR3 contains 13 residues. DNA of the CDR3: TGTGCAAGCACGCAGGCTGGGGCCAACGTCCTGACTTTC. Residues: CASTQAGANVLTF.

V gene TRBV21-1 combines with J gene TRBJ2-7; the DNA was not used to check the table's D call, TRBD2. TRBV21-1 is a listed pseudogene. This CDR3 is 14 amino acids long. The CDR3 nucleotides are TGTGCCAGCAGCAATCCAACTCGAAACTACGAGCAGTACTTC. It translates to CASSNPTRNYEQYF.

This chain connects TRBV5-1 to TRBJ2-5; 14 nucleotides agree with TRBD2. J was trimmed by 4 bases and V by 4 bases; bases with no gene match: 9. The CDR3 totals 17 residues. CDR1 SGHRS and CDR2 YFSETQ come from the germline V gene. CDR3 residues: CASSVQGTSGGAETQYF. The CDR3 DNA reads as TGCGCCAGCAGCGTACAGGGGACTAGCGGGGGTGCAGAGACCCAGTACTTC.

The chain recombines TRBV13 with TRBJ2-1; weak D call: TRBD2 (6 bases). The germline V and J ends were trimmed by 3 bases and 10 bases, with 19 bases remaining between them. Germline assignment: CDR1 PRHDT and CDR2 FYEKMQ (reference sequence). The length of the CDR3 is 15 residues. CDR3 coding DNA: TGTGCCAGCAGCTTTGGAGGGCTGGGGCCTGCGGAGCAGTTCTTC. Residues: CASSFGGLGPAEQFF.

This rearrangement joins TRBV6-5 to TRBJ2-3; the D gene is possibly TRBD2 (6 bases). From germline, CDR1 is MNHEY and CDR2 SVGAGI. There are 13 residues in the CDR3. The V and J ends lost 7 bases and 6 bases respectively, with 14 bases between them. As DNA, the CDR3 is TGTGCCAGCATCCCACCGGGAGAGGATACGCAGTATTTT. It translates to CASIPPGEDTQYF.

In nucleotides, the CDR3 is TGTGCCAGCAGCCGGACAGAGGGCCTCGTGGGGTACTTC. It encodes CASSRTEGLVGYF. This sequence joins TRBV7-9 and TRBJ2-5, with D tentatively TRBD1 (6 bases). Germline CDR1 SEHNR, CDR2 FQNEAQ (reference sequence). Trimming left V 5 bases short and J 13 bases short, with 20 bases between. The CDR3 has 13 amino acids.

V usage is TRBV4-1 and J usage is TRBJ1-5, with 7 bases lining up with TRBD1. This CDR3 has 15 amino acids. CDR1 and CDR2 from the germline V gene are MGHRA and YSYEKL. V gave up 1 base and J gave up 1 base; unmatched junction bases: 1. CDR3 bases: TGCGCCAGCAGCCAAGCAGGGGGGAGCAATCAGCCCCAGCATTTT. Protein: CASSQAGGSNQPQHF.

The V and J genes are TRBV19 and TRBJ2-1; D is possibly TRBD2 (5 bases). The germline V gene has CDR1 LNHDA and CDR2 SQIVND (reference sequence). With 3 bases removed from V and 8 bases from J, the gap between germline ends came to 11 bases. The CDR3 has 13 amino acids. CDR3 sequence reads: CASSMRVVDEQFF. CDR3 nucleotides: TGTGCCAGTAGTATGAGGGTGGTCGATGAGCAGTTCTTC.

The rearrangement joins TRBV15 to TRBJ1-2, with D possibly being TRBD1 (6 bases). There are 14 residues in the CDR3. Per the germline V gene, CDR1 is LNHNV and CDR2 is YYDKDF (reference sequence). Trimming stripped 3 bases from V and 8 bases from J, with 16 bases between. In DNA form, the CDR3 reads TGTGCCACCAGCAGGGACAGAAGATCTGGAGGCTACACCTTC. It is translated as CATSRDRRSGGYTF.

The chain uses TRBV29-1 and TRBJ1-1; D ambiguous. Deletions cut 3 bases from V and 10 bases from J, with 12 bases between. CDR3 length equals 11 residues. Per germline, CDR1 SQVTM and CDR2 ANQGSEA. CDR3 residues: CSVETWPGAFF. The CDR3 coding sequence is TGCAGCGTTGAGACGTGGCCAGGAGCTTTCTTT. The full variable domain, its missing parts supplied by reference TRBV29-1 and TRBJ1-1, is SAVISQKPSRDICQRGTSLTIQCQVDSQVTMMFWYRQQPGQSLTLIATANQGSEATYESGFVIDKFPISRPNLTFSTLTVSNMSPEDSSIYLCSVETWPGAFFGQGTRLTVV.

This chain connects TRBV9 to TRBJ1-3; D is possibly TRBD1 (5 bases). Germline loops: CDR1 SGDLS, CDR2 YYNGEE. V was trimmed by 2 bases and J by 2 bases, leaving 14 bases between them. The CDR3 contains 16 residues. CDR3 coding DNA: TGTGCCAGCAGCGTTGCAGGGACTCTGACTGGAAACACCATATATTTT. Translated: CASSVAGTLTGNTIYF.

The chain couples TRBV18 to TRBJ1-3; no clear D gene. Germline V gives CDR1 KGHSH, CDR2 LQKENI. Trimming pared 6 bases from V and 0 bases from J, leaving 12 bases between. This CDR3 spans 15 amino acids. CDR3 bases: TGTGCCAGCTCGGATACAGCTCGCTCTGGAAACACCATATATTTT. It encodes CASSDTARSGNTIYF.

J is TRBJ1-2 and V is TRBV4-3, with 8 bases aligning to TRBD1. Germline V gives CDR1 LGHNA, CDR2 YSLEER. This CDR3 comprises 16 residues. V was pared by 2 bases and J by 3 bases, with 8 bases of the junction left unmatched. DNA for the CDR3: TGCGCCAGCAGCCAAACAGACAGGGGCCGATACTATGGCTACACCTTC. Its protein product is CASSQTDRGRYYGYTF.

Written as DNA, the CDR3 is TGTGCCAGCAGTCGGGAGCCGGCGGGCGCAGATACGCAGTATTTT. This translates into CASSREPAGADTQYF. The chain combines TRBV6-5 with TRBJ2-3, with D possibly matching TRBD2 (6 bases). V shed 5 bases and J shed 4 bases, with 16 bases lying between them. This CDR3 is 15 amino acids long. The germline gives CDR1 MNHEY, CDR2 SVGAGI.

CDR3 amino acids: CASSDAQGPNYGYTF. CDR3 nucleotides: TGTGCCAGCAGCGACGCACAGGGTCCCAACTATGGCTACACCTTC. The chain uses TRBV11-3 and TRBJ1-2; tentative D call: TRBD1 (6 bases). The CDR3 covers 15 residues. The V gene lost 5 bases and the J gene lost 2 bases, with 15 bases spanning the gap. The germline V gene encodes CDR1 SGHNT and CDR2 YENEEA.

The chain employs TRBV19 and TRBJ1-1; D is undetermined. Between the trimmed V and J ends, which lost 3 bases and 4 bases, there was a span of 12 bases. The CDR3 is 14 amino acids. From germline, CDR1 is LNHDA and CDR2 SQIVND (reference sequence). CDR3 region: CASSIGEVFTEAFF. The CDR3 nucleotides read TGTGCCAGTAGTATCGGGGAGGTCTTCACTGAAGCTTTCTTT.

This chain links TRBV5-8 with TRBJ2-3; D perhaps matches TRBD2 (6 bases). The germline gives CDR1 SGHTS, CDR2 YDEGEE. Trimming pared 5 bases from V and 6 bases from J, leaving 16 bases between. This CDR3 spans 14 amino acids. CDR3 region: CASRTLTRSDTQYF. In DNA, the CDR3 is TGTGCCAGCAGGACGTTGACTAGGAGTGATACGCAGTATTTT.

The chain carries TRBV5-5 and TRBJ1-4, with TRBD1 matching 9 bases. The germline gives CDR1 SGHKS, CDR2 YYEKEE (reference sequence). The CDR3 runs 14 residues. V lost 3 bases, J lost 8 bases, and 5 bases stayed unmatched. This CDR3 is CASSSTGGIEKLFF. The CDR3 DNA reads TGTGCCAGCAGCTCGACAGGGGGGATAGAAAAACTGTTTTTT.

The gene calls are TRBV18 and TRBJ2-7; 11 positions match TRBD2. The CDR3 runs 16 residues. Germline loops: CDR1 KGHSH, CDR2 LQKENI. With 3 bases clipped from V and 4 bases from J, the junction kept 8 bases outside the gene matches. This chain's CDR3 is CASSPGLAEYGYEQYF. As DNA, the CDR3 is TGTGCCAGCTCACCGGGACTAGCGGAATACGGGTACGAGCAGTACTTC. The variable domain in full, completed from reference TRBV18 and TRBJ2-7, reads NAGVMQNPRHLVRRRGQEARLRCSPMKGHSHVYWYRQLPEEGLKFMVYLQKENIIDESGMPKERFSAEFPKEGPSILRIQQVVRGDSAAYFCASSPGLAEYGYEQYFGPGTRLTVT.

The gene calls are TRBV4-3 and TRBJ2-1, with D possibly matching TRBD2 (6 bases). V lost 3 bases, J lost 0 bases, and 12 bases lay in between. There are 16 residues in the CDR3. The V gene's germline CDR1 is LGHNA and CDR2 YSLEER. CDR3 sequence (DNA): TGCGCCAGCAGCCAGCAGGCGGGAAACTCCTACAATGAGCAGTTCTTC. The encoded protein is CASSQQAGNSYNEQFF.

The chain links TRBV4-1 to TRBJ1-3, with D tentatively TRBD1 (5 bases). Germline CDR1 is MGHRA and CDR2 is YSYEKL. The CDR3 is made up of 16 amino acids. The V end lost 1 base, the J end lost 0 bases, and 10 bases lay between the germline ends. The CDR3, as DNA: TGCGCCAGCAGCCAAGGGTCGGGGGACTCTGGAAACACCATATATTTT. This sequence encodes CASSQGSGDSGNTIYF.